The rows below give T cell receptor beta chains drawn from one sample of a study of blood T cell repertoires in COVID-19. Sequencing was performed with immunoSEQ multiplex PCR; in TCRdb, only in-frame clones are kept and a portion is missing. In the table there are about 210,000 clones, 81% of which are singletons. The sequenced material came from PBMCs or T cells enriched from blood (not recorded which). The receptor source for this set is a woman aged 50 to 60 with acute COVID-19. Both conserved end residues are part of each CDR3. The D gene is left open where the match is weak. The size of a clone is reported for some rows only, either as once, few or many, or as a class for expanded clones.

>-|TRBJ1-1|13|-|TRBV7-9
CASSLERHSEAFF
TGTGCCAGCAGCTTAGAACGACATTCGGAAGCTTTCTTT
>TRBD1|TRBJ1-2|17|few|TRBV28
CASSLFPGQGASYGYTF
TGTGCCAGCAGTTTATTTCCGGGACAGGGGGCATCCTATGGCTACACCTTC
>TRBD1|TRBJ1-4|14|-|TRBV10-3
CAISAQGVGEKLFF
TGTGCCATCAGTGCCCAGGGGGTCGGTGAAAAACTGTTTTTT
>TRBD2|TRBJ2-1|14|-|TRBV28
CASSLGGGANEQFF
TGTGCCAGCAGTTTAGGCGGGGGGGCCAATGAGCAGTTCTTC
>-|TRBJ1-2|13|-|TRBV11-2
CASSLGRDYGYTF
TGTGCCAGCAGCTTGGGCAGGGACTATGGCTACACCTTC
>TRBD1|TRBJ2-3|14|-|TRBV5-1
CASSSGTGQDTQYF
TGCGCCAGCAGCTCCGGGACAGGGCAAGATACGCAGTATTTT
>-|TRBJ1-4|16|-|TRBV4-1
CASSQGERLVGKKLFF
TGCGCCAGCAGCCAAGGGGAAAGACTAGTTGGGAAAAAACTGTTTTTT
>-|TRBJ2-1|12|-|TRBV4-1
CASSQVGTLKFF
TGCGCCAGCAGCCAAGTCGGGACTCTTAAGTTCTTC
>TRBD1|TRBJ1-1|15|-|TRBV27
CASSPTDRLKPRAFF
TGTGCCAGCAGTCCCACGGACAGGCTTAAGCCGAGAGCTTTCTTT
>-|TRBJ2-3|14|-|TRBV7-2
CASSLQGGTDTQYF
TGTGCCAGCAGCTTACAGGGGGGTACAGATACGCAGTATTTT
>-|TRBJ1-2|12|-|TRBV29-1
CSVEKGGDGYTF
TGCAGCGTTGAGAAGGGAGGCGACGGCTACACCTTC
>TRBD2|TRBJ2-1|15|-|TRBV28
CASSVTSGNYNEQFF
TGTGCCAGCAGTGTAACTAGCGGGAACTACAATGAGCAGTTCTTC
>TRBD1|TRBJ1-5|13|-|TRBV29-1
CSVSQGSNQPQHF
TGCAGCGTCTCACAGGGGAGCAATCAGCCCCAGCATTTT
>-|TRBJ2-7|13|-|TRBV20-1
CSASRDTAYEQYF
TGCAGTGCTAGTCGGGACACAGCCTACGAGCAGTACTTC
>-|TRBJ1-4|13|once|TRBV18
CASSRGQNEKLFF
TGTGCCAGCTCACGGGGGCAGAATGAAAAACTGTTTTTT
>-|TRBJ1-2|11|-|TRBV13
CASSFGNGYTF
TGTGCCAGCAGCTTCGGGAATGGCTACACCTTC
>TRBD2|TRBJ2-4|16|-|TRBV2
CASRKGLAAPKNIQYF
TGTGCCAGCAGGAAGGGACTAGCCGCCCCCAAAAACATTCAGTACTTC
>-|TRBJ1-5|16|-|TRBV7-2
CASSPRYAGVGQPQHF
TGTGCCAGCAGCCCAAGATACGCAGGGGTTGGGCAGCCCCAGCATTTT
>-|TRBJ2-5|16|-|TRBV7-9
CASSLTAVPSPETQYF
TGTGCCAGCAGCTTAACAGCGGTCCCGTCCCCAGAGACCCAGTACTTC
>-|TRBJ2-7|15|-|TRBV7-8
CASSLLETAGYEQYF
TGTGCCAGCAGCTTACTCGAGACGGCAGGATACGAGCAGTACTTC
>-|TRBJ1-2|13|-|TRBV30
CAWSVLGAGGYTF
TGTGCCTGGAGTGTACTAGGAGCCGGTGGCTACACCTTC
>TRBD2|TRBJ2-1|17|-|TRBV7-9
CASSLGRGGRSYNEQFF
TGTGCCAGCAGCTTAGGGCGGGGGGGCCGCTCCTACAATGAGCAGTTCTTC
>-|TRBJ2-3|12|once|TRBV12-3/TRBV12-4
CASSFLVNTQYF
TGTGCCAGCAGTTTTTTAGTGAATACGCAGTATTTT
>-|TRBJ1-2|13|-|TRBV5-1
CASSSRTLYGYTF
TGCGCCAGCAGCTCCCGGACACTCTATGGCTACACCTTC
>TRBD2|TRBJ2-2|14|-|TRBV7-2
CASSSAGDLGELFF
TGTGCCAGCAGCTCAGCGGGAGATCTCGGGGAGCTGTTTTTT
>TRBD2|TRBJ2-3|19|-|TRBV5-1
CASSGGTSGGTTSTDTQYF
TGCGCCAGCAGCGGCGGGACTAGCGGGGGGACTACTAGCACAGATACGCAGTATTTT